The rows below give T cell receptor beta chains drawn from one sample of a study of cytomegalovirus exposure and HLA in healthy donors. Clones were sequenced by immunoSEQ multiplex PCR, and TCRdb holds only the in-frame ones, with some missing. The table lists some 190,000 clones, 70% to 80% of them singletons. What was sequenced was PBMCs. These receptor sequences come from a woman aged 30 to 39 in good health and CMV-seropositive. The CDR3 runs from the conserved cysteine through the conserved F or W. The D gene is left open where the match is weak. Where a row states a size, it is once, few, many or the class of an expanded clone; other rows omit it.

TRBV5-1	NA	TRBJ2-3	NA	CASSLGLAPDTQYF	TGCGCCAGCAGCTTAGGTCTAGCGCCAGATACGCAGTATTTT
TRBV14	TRBD1	TRBJ2-7	few	CASSRGTGSYEQYF	TGTGCCAGCAGCCGAGGGACAGGGAGCTACGAGCAGTACTTC
TRBV10-3	NA	TRBJ1-2	NA	CAIEQGDYGYTF	TGTGCCATCGAACAGGGAGACTATGGCTACACCTTC
TRBV7-8	NA	TRBJ2-7	NA	CASSLVAPAYEQYF	TGTGCCAGCAGCTTAGTAGCGCCTGCCTACGAGCAGTACTTC
TRBV5-1	TRBD1	TRBJ1-1	NA	CASSLIRGLTEAFF	TGCGCCAGCAGCTTGATAAGGGGGCTCACTGAAGCTTTCTTT
TRBV7-2	TRBD2	TRBJ2-7	NA	CASTQTSGSSYEQYF	TGTGCCAGCACCCAAACTAGCGGGAGCTCCTACGAGCAGTACTTC
TRBV5-6	NA	TRBJ2-2	few	CASSLIGQPNTGELFF	TGTGCCAGCAGCTTGATCGGACAGCCGAACACCGGGGAGCTGTTTTTT
TRBV5-4	TRBD1	TRBJ1-4	NA	CASSLDREREKLFF	TGTGCCAGCAGCCTCGACAGGGAGAGGGAAAAACTGTTTTTT
TRBV28	TRBD1	TRBJ2-7	NA	CASRGTGGPREQYF	TGTGCCAGCCGCGGGACAGGGGGACCACGGGAGCAGTACTTC
TRBV9	NA	TRBJ2-6	NA	CASSVVGGSGANVLTF	TGTGCCAGCAGCGTAGTGGGGGGATCTGGGGCCAACGTCCTGACTTTC
TRBV11-3	NA	TRBJ2-1	once	CASSPGRERGNEQFF	TGTGCCAGCAGCCCCGGCCGGGAACGGGGAAATGAGCAGTTCTTC
TRBV19	TRBD2	TRBJ2-1	NA	CASTPSRGVGNEQFF	TGTGCCAGTACCCCATCGCGGGGGGTCGGGAATGAGCAGTTCTTC
TRBV5-6	NA	TRBJ1-2	NA	CASSPGPYGYTF	TGTGCCAGCAGCCCAGGTCCGTATGGCTACACCTTC
TRBV6-1	NA	TRBJ1-1	NA	CASSQQGPMNTEAFF	TGTGCCAGCAGTCAACAGGGACCGATGAACACTGAAGCTTTCTTT
TRBV7-9	TRBD2	TRBJ2-1	NA	CASRVLAGGPGVNEQFF	TGTGCCAGCAGAGTATTAGCGGGGGGGCCTGGGGTCAATGAGCAGTTCTTC
TRBV5-1	NA	TRBJ1-1	once	CASSYTGSNTEAFF	TGCGCCAGCAGCTATACAGGATCGAACACTGAAGCTTTCTTT
TRBV28	NA	TRBJ2-3	NA	CASSGRGTQYF	TGTGCCAGCAGTGGACGGGGTACGCAGTATTTT
TRBV10-3	NA	TRBJ1-1	few	CAIKRQNTEAFF	TGTGCCATCAAGAGACAGAACACTGAAGCTTTCTTT